This T cell receptor (beta chain) was identified in a study of T cell changes during pregnancy in multiple sclerosis. Measured with immunoSEQ multiplex PCR; TCRdb has only the in-frame clones, and not every one. Of under 75,000 clones in the sample, 93% are singletons; the top ten hold 2.5% to 4%. CDR1 is MNHEY and CDR2 is SMNVEV in the germline V gene (reference sequence). This CDR3 is 13 amino acids long. V was pared by 4 bases and J by 4 bases, with 3 bases of the junction left unmatched. A word on this clone: The same CDR3 can be traced to other DNA sequences in this sample.

The J gene is TRBJ2-7, the V gene TRBV27; 8 bases are shared with TRBD1. The sequenced sample was CD8+ T cells from peripheral blood mononuclear cells, obtained in the second trimester of pregnancy. The origin of this receptor is a female donor with multiple sclerosis, enrolled in a pregnancy study. CDR3 sequence: CASSSGQGYEQYF. The CDR3 DNA follows: TGTGCCAGCAGTTCTGGACAGGGATACGAGCAGTACTTC.